This T cell receptor beta chain came from a study of beta chain features in type 1 diabetes. CDR1 is SEHNR, CDR2 FQNEAQ, per germline (reference sequence). This CDR3 has 18 residues. Trimming left V 5 bases short and J 3 bases short, with 20 bases between. Notes on the study in general: A moderate, significant TCRB CDR3 shortening appeared in type 1 diabetes across four CD4+ subsets. There was no resolution here of whether HLA type influences TCRB rearrangement. Patients with type 1 diabetes carried fewer insertions and had more deletions at their VDJ junctions.

Based on CD45RO/CCR7/CD25/CD127/CD95/CD27, CD4+ regulatory, stem cell-like memory, naive and central memory cells were sorted. Sorted populations all had greater than 98% purity. Sequenced material consisted of expressed TCRB transcripts (all of the isolated RNA was reverse transcribed). Only in-frame clones appear in the TCRdb table, and some are missing; sequencing was by immunoSEQ multiplex PCR. This table has hundreds of thousands of clones, roughly an eighth appearing once. Comment on this clone: Antigen: not known.

The sequence was obtained from a man aged 18 to 29 with type 1 diabetes. The chain employs TRBV7-9 and TRBJ2-6; TRBD1 might be the D (5 bases). Source material: naive CD4+ T cells from blood. DNA of the CDR3: TGTGCCAGCAGCAAATTGGCCGCCTGGGGCTTTGGGGCCAACGTCCTGACTTTC. This codes for CASSKLAAWGFGANVLTF.